This is a list of T cell receptor beta chains from one sample in a study of T-cell memory formation after mild COVID-19. TCRdb reprocessed the 5' RACE reads via MiXCR and lists one record per CDR3 protein. Here the sample spans approximately 340,000 distinct CDR3 sequences, about a sixth being singletons. What was sequenced was PBMCs or a T cell subset sorted from them (not recorded which). Every receptor here comes from a man younger than 35 who had mild COVID-19 (a few samples of this study predate the infection). Cell type and time point are not known. Both conserved end residues are part of each CDR3. The order of the fields is J gene, clone size, D gene, V gene, CDR3 protein, CDR3 DNA. D genes are given only for firm matches. Expanded clones get a size class; other rows say once, few or many, or leave the size out.

TRBJ2-5 | . | TRBD1 | TRBV4-1 | CASSARTGGRETQYF | TGCGCCAGCAGCGCCAGGACAGGGGGCAGGGAGACCCAGTACTTC
TRBJ2-5 | many | . | TRBV30 | CAWSVPETQYF | TGTGCCTGGAGTGTACCGGAGACCCAGTACTTC
TRBJ1-6 | few | . | TRBV3-1 | CASSQTAAGALLALHF | TGTGCCAGCAGCCAAACGGCCGCAGGCGCCCTTTTAGCCCTCCACTTT
TRBJ2-7 | . | TRBD2 | TRBV11-1 | CASSFHWGGYEQYF | TGTGCCAGCAGCTTCCATTGGGGGGGCTACGAGCAGTACTTC
TRBJ2-3 | . | TRBD1 | TRBV7-6 | CASSLNTDRGDTQYF | TGTGCCAGCAGCCTAAACACGGACAGGGGAGATACGCAGTATTTT
TRBJ1-1 | . | . | TRBV27 | CASSRRRETEAFF | TGTGCCAGCAGCCGCCGTCGGGAGACTGAAGCTTTCTTT
TRBJ1-1 | once | TRBD1 | TRBV7-9 | CASSPQGGLSNTEAFF | TGTGCCAGCAGCCCGCAGGGGGGCTTATCCAACACTGAAGCTTTCTTT
TRBJ1-1 | . | . | TRBV7-2 | CASGALGTEAFF | TGTGCCAGCGGGGCCTTGGGCACTGAAGCTTTCTTT
TRBJ2-3 | few | TRBD2 | TRBV6-5 | CASSYLSGGAGGGTQYF | TGTGCCAGCAGTTACCTCAGCGGGGGGGCGGGCGGCGGTACGCAGTATTTT
TRBJ1-5 | . | . | TRBV14 | CASSPDGTDHNQPQHF | TGTGCCAGCAGTCCGGACGGGACGGACCACAATCAGCCCCAGCATTTT
TRBJ2-3 | few | TRBD2 | TRBV5-1 | CASSLSGEYTDTQYF | TGCGCCAGCAGCCTGAGCGGGGAATACACAGATACGCAGTATTTT
TRBJ1-2 | many | TRBD1 | TRBV2 | CASSEQGDGYTF | TGTGCCAGCAGCGAACAGGGGGATGGCTACACCTTC
TRBJ1-2 | . | TRBD1 | TRBV2 | CASSTTGGNGYTF | TGTGCCAGCAGTACGACAGGGGGGAATGGCTACACCTTC
TRBJ2-7 | . | . | TRBV30 | CAWSLASYEQYF | TGTGCCTGGAGTCTGGCCAGCTACGAGCAGTACTTC
TRBJ1-2 | . | . | TRBV19 | CATKGHGYTF | TGTGCCACGAAAGGTCATGGCTACACCTTC
TRBJ2-2 | . | . | TRBV29-1 | CSVGSGVNTGELFF | TGCAGCGTTGGCTCAGGGGTTAACACCGGGGAGCTGTTTTTT
TRBJ2-5 | few | . | TRBV7-2 | CASSPGGFQETQYF | TGTGCCAGCAGCCCGGGCGGGTTCCAAGAGACCCAGTACTTC
TRBJ2-2 | . | . | TRBV28 | CASSFSPRAGELFF | TGTGCCAGCAGTTTTAGCCCCAGGGCCGGGGAGCTGTTTTTT
TRBJ2-3 | . | TRBD2 | TRBV30 | CAWRPTRTSGFTDTQYF | TGTGCCTGGAGACCAACCCGGACTAGCGGTTTCACAGATACGCAGTATTTT
TRBJ1-5 | . | . | TRBV6-5 | CASSYRRLGQPQHF | TGTGCCAGCAGTTATCGGCGGTTGGGTCAGCCCCAGCATTTT
TRBJ2-1 | . | . | TRBV4-1 | CASSQDGGGGGQFF | TGCGCCAGCAGCCAAGATGGAGGGGGCGGTGGGCAGTTCTTC
TRBJ2-7 | few | . | TRBV6-2/TRBV6-3 | CAGGDPSSYEQYF | TGTGCCGGCGGGGACCCCAGCTCCTACGAGCAGTACTTC
TRBJ2-6 | . | TRBD1 | TRBV7-8 | CASTKARTGLSGANVLTF | TGTGCCAGCACCAAGGCCAGGACAGGGCTTTCTGGGGCCAACGTCCTGACTTTC
TRBJ1-2 | few | . | TRBV29-1 | CSVGLPDVSLGYTF | TGCAGCGTTGGGCTTCCTGACGTGAGTCTGGGCTACACCTTC
TRBJ2-3 | . | . | TRBV7-9 | CASSIRASGTDTQYF | TGTGCCAGCTCCATAAGGGCTAGCGGCACAGATACGCAGTATTTT
TRBJ2-3 | many | . | TRBV29-1 | CSAGGRDTQYF | TGCAGCGCCGGGGGGCGAGATACGCAGTATTTT
TRBJ2-3 | . | TRBD1 | TRBV15 | CATSRDRRTGGSDTQYF | TGTGCCACCAGCAGAGATCGGAGAACAGGGGGCTCAGATACGCAGTATTTT
TRBJ1-1 | . | . | TRBV7-9 | CASSPSGGGRTEAFF | TGTGCCAGCAGCCCCTCGGGGGGGGGGCGTACTGAAGCTTTCTTT
TRBJ2-5 | many | TRBD2 | TRBV5-6 | CASSPPAGEETQYF | TGTGCCAGCAGCCCCCCGGCGGGGGAAGAGACCCAGTACTTC
TRBJ1-5 | . | . | TRBV28 | CASSRYRGDQPQHF | TGTGCCAGCAGCCGCTACCGGGGCGATCAGCCCCAGCATTTT
TRBJ2-7 | few | . | TRBV7-9 | CASSSNLVAYEQYF | TGTGCCAGCAGCTCCAACTTGGTAGCCTACGAGCAGTACTTC
TRBJ2-3 | . | . | TRBV30 | CAWSRGSDTQYF | TGTGCCTGGTCCCGGGGCTCAGATACGCAGTATTTT
TRBJ2-2 | . | . | TRBV7-9 | CDSSLVSGELFF | TGTGACAGCAGCTTAGTCTCGGGGGAGCTGTTTTTT
TRBJ2-2 | few | . | TRBV29-1 | CSVEDRADGELFF | TGCAGCGTTGAAGACAGGGCGGACGGGGAGCTGTTTTTT
TRBJ1-4 | few | . | TRBV20-1 | CSARDVKTNEKLFF | TGCAGTGCTAGAGATGTCAAAACTAATGAAAAACTGTTTTTT
TRBJ2-4 | many | . | TRBV5-1 | CASSLVSVHTNIQYF | TGCGCCAGCAGCTTGGTGTCAGTTCATACGAACATTCAGTACTTC
TRBJ2-5 | . | . | TRBV29-1 | CSVLTHTQETQYF | TGCAGCGTTTTGACACATACACAAGAGACCCAGTACTTC
TRBJ2-3 | few | . | TRBV28 | CASSLIVNWGAQTDTQYF | TGTGCCAGCAGTTTAATAGTAAATTGGGGGGCACAAACAGATACGCAGTATTTT
TRBJ2-5 | . | . | TRBV20-1 | CSARGLVLAETQYF | TGCAGTGCTAGAGGACTAGTTTTGGCAGAGACCCAGTACTTC
TRBJ1-2 | many | TRBD1 | TRBV6-5 | CASSYPATGDGGYTF | TGTGCCAGCAGTTACCCCGCGACAGGGGATGGGGGCTACACCTTC
TRBJ2-5 | few | . | TRBV12-3/TRBV12-4 | CASSLFRLETQYF | TGTGCCAGCAGTTTATTTCGGTTGGAGACCCAGTACTTC
TRBJ2-2 | . | . | TRBV27 | CASGRPTGELFF | TGTGCCAGCGGAAGGCCCACCGGGGAGCTGTTTTTT
TRBJ2-3 | . | TRBD1 | TRBV5-1 | CASSTGQASTDTQYF | TGCGCCAGCAGCACGGGACAGGCTAGCACAGATACGCAGTATTTT
TRBJ2-6 | few | TRBD1 | TRBV29-1 | CSVGQGFSSGANVLTF | TGCAGCGTGGGACAGGGGTTCAGCTCTGGGGCCAACGTCCTGACTTTC
TRBJ1-6 | . | . | TRBV7-2 | CASSPDWGPGSPLHF | TGTGCCAGCAGCCCAGACTGGGGCCCTGGCTCACCCCTCCACTTT
TRBJ1-1 | few | TRBD1 | TRBV7-2 | CASSLVGQGGTEAFF | TGTGCCAGCAGCTTAGTAGGACAGGGAGGAACTGAAGCTTTCTTT
TRBJ2-1 | few | . | TRBV29-1 | CSVVGPGDEQFF | TGCAGCGTTGTGGGTCCAGGGGACGAGCAGTTCTTC
TRBJ1-1 | . | . | TRBV12-3/TRBV12-4 | CASTIRDTEAFF | TGTGCCAGCACCATAAGAGACACTGAAGCTTTCTTT
TRBJ1-1 | few | . | TRBV12-3/TRBV12-4 | CASSLAFTEAFF | TGTGCCAGCAGTTTGGCATTCACTGAAGCTTTCTTT